Below are 25 T cell receptor beta chains sequenced from a single sample in a study of T cell clonality in common variable immunodeficiency. Produced via immunoSEQ multiplex PCR; TCRdb's table is partial and in-frame only. The specimen has 35,000 to 55,000 clones, none found just once. Sequencing input: peripheral blood mononuclear cells. The receptors were sampled from a person aged 18 to 75 in good health.

In this sample, this clone turned up many times. The observed sequence ends 3 residues before the CDR3 terminus, with the missing tail filled in from the germline J gene. The V call is TRBV18, the J call TRBJ2-5; 9 bases match TRBD2. The trim removed 3 bases at V and 2 bases at J, leaving 1 base unmatched. Germline V CDR1 and CDR2: KGHSH, LQKENI. The CDR3 consists of 14 residues. CDR3 loop: CASSPGLAQETQYF. The DNA read from the CDR3 is TGTGCCAGCTCACCGGGACTAGCTCAAGAGACC.

This clone was counted at least ten times. The CDR3 end is not reached by the read, which stops 3 residues before it; the germline J gene fills it in. The chain couples TRBV18 to TRBJ1-2; D is uncertain. The length of the CDR3 is 15 residues. V was cut by 1 base and J by 2 bases, with 11 bases left in between. CDR1 KGHSH and CDR2 LQKENI come from the germline V gene. The sequenced part of the CDR3 DNA is TGTGCCAGCTCACCACAAAGGGCCTCAAACTATGGC. This gives the protein CASSPQRASNYG. The entire CDR3 reads CASSPQRASNYGYTF. Supplemented by reference TRBV18 and TRBJ1-2, the full variable domain reads NAGVMQNPRHLVRRRGQEARLRCSPMKGHSHVYWYRQLPEEGLKFMVYLQKENIIDESGMPKERFSAEFPKEGPSILRIQQVVRGDSAAYFCASSPQRASNYGYTFGSGTRLTVV.

This clone was found many times. The read terminates 3 residues before the CDR3 end, so the remaining end is supplied by the germline J gene. The V call is TRBV6-2 or TRBV6-3, the J call TRBJ1-5; 10 nucleotides match TRBD1. From germline, CDR1 is MNHEY and CDR2 SVGEGT. V lost 6 bases and J lost 7; bases outside the gene matches: 9. The CDR3 has 15 amino acids. The sequenced part of the CDR3 DNA is TGTGCCAGCAGACCCGGGACAGGGGCAGGGCAGCCC. This translates into CASRPGTGAGQP. The entire CDR3 is CASRPGTGAGQPQHF.

This clone has at least ten counts. The read terminates 3 residues before the CDR3 end, so the remaining end is supplied by the germline J gene. The chain has TRBV20-1 and TRBJ1-2, with D maybe TRBD1 (5 bases). V was shortened by 4 bases and J by 2 bases, with 11 bases between the two germline ends. The CDR3 runs to 13 residues. Germline V gives CDR1 DFQATT, CDR2 SNEGSKA (reference sequence). CDR3 amino acids: CSATGIGNYGYTF. CDR3 DNA, as far as it was read: TGCAGTGCTACAGGGATTGGGAACTATGGC.

This clone was seen many times. The CDR3 goes on 3 residues after the read ends, and that part is filled in from the germline J gene. The chain recombines TRBV7-2 with TRBJ1-1, with D uncertain. CDR3 size: 14 residues. CDR1 and CDR2 (germline): SGHTA, FQGNSA. V was trimmed by 2 bases and J by 1 base, leaving 8 bases between them. CDR3 DNA, as far as it was read: TGTGCCAGCAGCTTAACTACCTCGAACACTGAA. Its protein is CASSLTTSNTE. In full, the CDR3 is CASSLTTSNTEAFF.

This clone was detected ten times or more. The read ends 3 residues shy of where the CDR3 ends; the end is completed using the germline J gene. V usage is TRBV12-3 or TRBV12-4 and J usage is TRBJ2-2, with 7 bases aligning to TRBD1. The CDR3 loop spans 12 amino acids. V lost 10 bases, J lost 5 bases, and 4 bases stayed unmatched. The CDR3 loop is CAKSQGTGELFF. The sequenced part of the CDR3 DNA is TGTGCCAAGTCACAGGGGACCGGGGAG.

In its sample, this clone was seen many times. The read terminates 3 residues before the CDR3 end, so the remaining end is supplied by the germline J gene. This chain joins TRBV20-1 and TRBJ1-5; D unresolved. V was pared by 6 bases and J by 2 bases, with 11 bases between. The length of the CDR3 is 13 residues. Germline V lookup: CDR1 DFQATT, CDR2 SNEGSKA (reference sequence). The CDR3 loop reads CSAGRAGNQPQHF. The covered CDR3 bases are TGCAGTGCAGGGCGGGCAGGCAATCAGCCC.

This clone was seen at least ten times. The CDR3 end lies 3 residues beyond the end of the read and is filled in from the germline J gene. V usage is TRBV20-1 and J usage is TRBJ1-2; tentatively, D is TRBD1 (5 bases). Per germline, CDR1 DFQATT and CDR2 SNEGSKA (reference sequence). The V end lost 4 bases, the J end lost 3 bases, and 12 bases lay between the germline ends. The CDR3 has 13 residues. The CDR3 spells CSAKRGLYYGYTF. The covered CDR3 bases are TGCAGTGCTAAGAGGGGCCTCTACTATGGC.

There are many counts of this clone. With the read ending 3 residues before the CDR3 end, the germline J gene is used to fill in that end. The J gene is TRBJ2-6, the V gene TRBV19; TRBD1 aligns across 8 bases. V dropped 10 bases and J dropped 1; count of bases not matched to a gene: 9. CDR3 size: 16 residues. Germline-derived CDR1 and CDR2 are LNHDA and SQIVND (reference sequence). The CDR3 bases that were read are TGTGCCACCTCCCAGGGGGCAGAGTCTGGGGCCAACGTC. Its translation is CATSQGAESGANV. The whole CDR3 sequence is CATSQGAESGANVLTF.

In its sample, this clone was seen many times. The CDR3 goes on 3 residues after the read ends, and that part is filled in from the germline J gene. The chain is built from TRBV20-1 and TRBJ2-1, with D possibly being TRBD1 or TRBD2 (6 bases each). The CDR3 consists of 14 residues. Germline V lookup: CDR1 DFQATT, CDR2 SNEGSKA (reference sequence). V lost 5 bases and J 8 bases, leaving 19 bases between the germline ends. CDR3 DNA, as far as it was read: TGCAGTGCTCCCCGCGCCGGGAGACAGGATGAG. Translation gives CSAPRAGRQDE. The CDR3 in full is CSAPRAGRQDEQFF.

This clone came up many times. The observed sequence ends 3 residues before the CDR3 terminus, with the missing tail filled in from the germline J gene. The genes are TRBV9 and TRBJ2-7, with 7 nucleotides matching TRBD2. V shed 4 bases, J shed 4 bases, and the junction held 14 bases outside the gene matches. CDR1 and CDR2 (germline): SGDLS, YYNGEE. The CDR3 spans 16 residues. Incomplete CDR3 DNA: TGTGCCAGCAGCTCTCACGGCGGGAGAGACTTATACGAG. Protein: CASSSHGGRDLYE. The whole CDR3 sequence reads CASSSHGGRDLYEQYF. Together with reference TRBV9 and TRBJ2-7, the CDR3 gives the full variable domain: DSGVTQTPKHLITATGQRVTLRCSPRSGDLSVYWYQQSLDQGLQFLIQYYNGEERAKGNILERFSAQQFPDLHSELNLSSLELGDSALYFCASSSHGGRDLYEQYFGPGTRLTVT.

At least ten counts were recorded for this clone. The read finishes 3 residues shy of the CDR3 end, and the germline J gene is used to complete it. The V call is TRBV7-3, the J call TRBJ1-1; 10 bases align to TRBD1. After removal of 4 bases from V and 2 bases from J, the junction contained 4 bases not matched to a gene. Germline V lookup: CDR1 SGHTA, CDR2 FQGTGA. The length of the CDR3 is 15 residues. This CDR3 is CASSSRQGANTEAFF. The part of the CDR3 DNA that was read is TGTGCCAGCAGCTCGCGACAGGGGGCCAACACTGAA. Based on the CDR3 plus reference TRBV7-3 and TRBJ1-1, the full variable domain is GAGVSQTPSNKVTEKGKYVELRCDPISGHTALYWYRQSLGQGPEFLIYFQGTGAADDSGLPNDRFFAVRPEGSVSTLKIQRTERGDSAVYLCASSSRQGANTEAFFGQGTRLTVV.

This clone was detected ten times or more. The read falls 3 residues short of the CDR3 end, and the missing part is taken from the germline J gene. J is TRBJ1-5 and V is TRBV20-1; the match to TRBD1 covers 10 bases. CDR3 length: 13 amino acids. V trimming: 3 bases; J trimming: 5 bases; junction bases outside the gene matches: 1. Germline V gene data show CDR1 as DFQATT and CDR2 as SNEGSKA (reference sequence). The part of the CDR3 DNA that was read is TGCAGTGCTAGTGGGACAGGGGATCAGCCC. Protein: CSASGTGDQP. The CDR3, in full, reads CSASGTGDQPQHF.

Ten or more counts support this clone. CDR3 DNA, as far as it was read: TGTGCCAGCAGTTTTCAGGGACAGTCCTACGAG. This sequence encodes CASSFQGQSYE. The complete CDR3 protein is CASSFQGQSYEQYF. The rearrangement uses TRBV28 and TRBJ2-7; 7 bases match TRBD1. The read halts 3 residues ahead of the CDR3 end, with the missing end drawn from the germline J gene. CDR1 MDHEN and CDR2 SYDVKM come from the germline V gene. The V and J ends lost 3 bases and 1 base, in that order; junction bases with no gene match: 3. CDR3 length equals 14 residues.

As to this clone: The read stops 3 residues short of the end of the CDR3; the missing end is completed from the germline J gene. The V gene is TRBV25-1, the J gene TRBJ1-1; D is unclear. CDR1 is MGHDK and CDR2 is SYGVNS in the germline V gene. V dropped 3 bases and J dropped 0 bases, with 11 bases sitting between them. The CDR3 is made up of 15 amino acids. The CDR3 region is CASSDPGSMNTEAFF. The part of the CDR3 DNA that was read is TGTGCCAGCAGTGACCCAGGTTCCATGAACACTGAA.

The table lists this clone with many counts. Read sequence stops 3 residues before the CDR3 end, and the germline J gene provides the missing end. The chain couples TRBV13 to TRBJ1-1; the D is unclear. Germline lookup yields CDR1 PRHDT and CDR2 FYEKMQ (reference sequence). Trimming pared 5 bases from V and 0 bases from J, leaving 16 bases between. The CDR3 length is 16 residues. CDR3 protein: CASSHLQGSVNTEAFF. The covered CDR3 bases are TGTGCCAGCAGCCACCTCCAAGGGTCGGTGAACACTGAA.

There are many counts of this clone. The CDR3 extends 3 residues past the end of the read, so its final part is completed from the germline J gene. This chain joins TRBV28 and TRBJ1-3; TRBD1 agrees at 8 bases. Germline V gene sequence: CDR1 MDHEN, CDR2 SYDVKM. CDR3 size: 17 residues. The trim removed 2 bases at V and 0 bases at J, leaving 6 bases unmatched. CDR3 region: CASSLGDRYTSGNTIYF. The DNA read from the CDR3 is TGTGCCAGCAGTTTAGGGGACAGGTATACCTCTGGAAACACC.

This clone was counted many times. The sequence runs out 3 residues before the end of the CDR3; the remainder is reconstructed from the germline J gene. V gene TRBV29-1 combines with J gene TRBJ2-1; D call uncertain. Germline CDR1 and CDR2: SQVTM and ANQGSEA. Between the trimmed V and J ends, which lost 8 bases and 4 bases, there was a span of 15 bases. The CDR3 spans 13 residues. CDR3 loop: CSFLAEVYNEQFF. The sequenced CDR3 bases are TGCAGCTTCCTCGCGGAAGTTTACAATGAG.

In this sample, this clone turned up many times. Read coverage stops 3 residues before the CDR3 terminus; the germline J gene supplies the remainder. The chain has TRBV4-1 and TRBJ2-1, with D possibly TRBD1 on 6 matching bases. The V end lost 4 bases, the J end lost 4 bases, and 11 bases lay between the germline ends. CDR1 is MGHRA and CDR2 is YSYEKL in the germline V gene. The CDR3 extends over 14 amino acids. The CDR3 loop is CASSRVGQYNEQFF. CDR3 DNA, as far as it was read: TGCGCCAGCAGCCGAGTAGGACAGTACAATGAG.

This clone was detected many times. CDR3 DNA, as far as it was read: TGCAGTGCTAGGGACTTGTTGAACGAG. It encodes CSARDLLNE. The whole CDR3 is CSARDLLNEQYF. V gene TRBV20-1 combines with J gene TRBJ2-7, with D possibly TRBD2 on 5 matching bases. The CDR3 end lies 3 residues beyond the end of the read and is filled in from the germline J gene. The CDR3 has 12 amino acids. Looked up from germline, CDR1 is DFQATT and CDR2 is SNEGSKA (reference sequence). V was trimmed by 3 bases and J by 5 bases, leaving 11 bases between them.

At least ten counts were recorded for this clone. With the read ending 3 residues before the CDR3 end, the germline J gene is used to fill in that end. The genes are TRBV15 and TRBJ2-1; the D gene is possibly TRBD2 (5 bases). Germline V CDR1 and CDR2: LNHNV, YYDKDF (reference sequence). Trimming pared 1 base from V and 7 bases from J, leaving 14 bases between. The CDR3 covers 15 residues. The CDR3 here is CATSRGLAGGNEQFF. The sequenced CDR3 bases are TGTGCCACCAGCAGAGGGTTGGCAGGCGGGAATGAG.

This clone was detected many times. The CDR3 end falls 3 residues outside the read, so it is completed with the germline J gene. The chain links TRBV28 to TRBJ2-3; D possibly corresponds to TRBD2 (6 bases). Looked up from germline, CDR1 is MDHEN and CDR2 is SYDVKM. V was pared by 6 bases and J by 2 bases, with 15 bases between. The CDR3 spans 15 residues. The covered CDR3 bases are TGTGCCAGCAGCAAATGGGGGGATCCCACAGATACG. This gives the protein CASSKWGDPTDT. In full, the CDR3 reads CASSKWGDPTDTQYF. The whole variable domain, filled in from reference TRBV28 and TRBJ2-3, reads DVKVTQSSRYLVKRTGEKVFLECVQDMDHENMFWYRQDPGLGLRLIYFSYDVKMKEKGDIPEGYSVSREKKERFSLILESASTNQTSMYLCASSKWGDPTDTQYFGPGTRLTVL.

This clone was found many times. Sequencing ends 3 residues short of the CDR3 end; the germline J gene provides the rest. The chain joins TRBV20-1 to TRBJ2-1; TRBD2 aligns across 7 bases. The junction had 10 bases not matched to a gene; V was cut back by 8 bases and J by 0 bases. This CDR3 has 15 residues. Germline values: CDR1 DFQATT, CDR2 SNEGSKA (reference sequence). The chain's CDR3 is CSTTTTSASYNEQFF. The covered CDR3 bases are TGCAGTACGACGACAACTAGCGCCTCCTACAATGAG.

This clone appeared a few times. From the germline J gene comes the end of the CDR3, since the read stops 3 residues before it. V usage is TRBV19 and J usage is TRBJ2-3; the D gene is possibly TRBD1 (6 bases). V lost 0 bases, J lost 3 bases, and 7 bases lay in between. This CDR3 has 14 amino acids. The V gene's germline CDR1 is LNHDA and CDR2 SQIVND (reference sequence). CDR3 DNA (partial): TGTGCCAGTAGTATAGATCAGGGGACAGATACG. It codes for CASSIDQGTDT. The whole CDR3 reads CASSIDQGTDTQYF.

This clone was recorded at least ten times. The read terminates 3 residues ahead of where the CDR3 ends, so the germline J gene completes it. The rearrangement uses TRBV5-1 and TRBJ2-1; 10 bases match TRBD1. V gave up 2 bases and J gave up 4 bases; unmatched junction bases: 3. The CDR3 has 15 residues. Germline assignment: CDR1 SGHRS and CDR2 YFSETQ. CDR3 sequence reads: CASSFGTGVYNEQFF. The DNA read from the CDR3 is TGCGCCAGCAGCTTCGGGACAGGGGTTTACAATGAG.